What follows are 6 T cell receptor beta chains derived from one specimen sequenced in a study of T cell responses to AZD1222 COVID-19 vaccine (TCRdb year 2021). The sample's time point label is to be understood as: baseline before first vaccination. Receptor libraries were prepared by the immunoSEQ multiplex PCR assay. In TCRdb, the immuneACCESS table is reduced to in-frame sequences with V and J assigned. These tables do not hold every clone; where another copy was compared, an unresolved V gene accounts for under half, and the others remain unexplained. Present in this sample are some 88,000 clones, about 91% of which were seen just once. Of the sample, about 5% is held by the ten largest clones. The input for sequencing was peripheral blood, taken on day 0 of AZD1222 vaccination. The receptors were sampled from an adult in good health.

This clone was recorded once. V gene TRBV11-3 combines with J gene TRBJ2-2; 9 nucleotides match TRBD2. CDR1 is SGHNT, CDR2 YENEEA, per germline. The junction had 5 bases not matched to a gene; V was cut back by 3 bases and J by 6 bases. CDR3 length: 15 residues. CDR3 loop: CASSLLAGVAGELFF. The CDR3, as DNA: TGTGCCAGCAGCTTGTTAGCGGGAGTGGCCGGGGAGCTGTTTTTT.

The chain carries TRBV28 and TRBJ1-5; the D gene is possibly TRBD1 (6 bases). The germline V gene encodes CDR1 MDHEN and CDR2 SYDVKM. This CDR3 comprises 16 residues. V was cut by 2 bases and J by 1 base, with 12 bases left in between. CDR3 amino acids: CASSLEGQLSNQPQHF. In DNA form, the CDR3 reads TGTGCCAGCAGTTTAGAGGGACAACTGAGCAATCAGCCCCAGCATTTT.

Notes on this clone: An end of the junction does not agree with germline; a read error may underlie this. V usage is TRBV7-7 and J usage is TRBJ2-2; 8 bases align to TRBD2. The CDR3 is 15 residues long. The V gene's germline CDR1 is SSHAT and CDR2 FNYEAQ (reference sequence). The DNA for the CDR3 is TGTGCTAGCAGCTTAGCAGCGGGAGTGCCCGGGGAGCTGTTTTTT. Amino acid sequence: CASSLAAGVPGELFF. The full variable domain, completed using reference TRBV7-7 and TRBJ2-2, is GAGVSQSPRYKVTKRGQDVTLRCDPISSHATLYWYQQALGQGPEFLTYFNYEAQPDKSGLPSDRFSAERPEGSISTLTIQRTEQRDSAMYRCASSLAAGVPGELFFGEGSRLTVL.

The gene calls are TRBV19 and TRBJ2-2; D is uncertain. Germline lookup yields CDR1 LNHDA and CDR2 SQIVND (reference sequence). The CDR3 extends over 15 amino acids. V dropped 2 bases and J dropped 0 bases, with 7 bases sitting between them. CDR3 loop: CASSIRTANTGELFF. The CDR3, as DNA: TGTGCCAGTAGTATACGGACGGCGAACACCGGGGAGCTGTTTTTT. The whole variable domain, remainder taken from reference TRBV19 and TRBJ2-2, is DGGITQSPKYLFRKEGQNVTLSCEQNLNHDAMYWYRQDPGQGLRLIYYSQIVNDFQKGDIAEGYSVSREKKESFPLTVTSAQKNPTAFYLCASSIRTANTGELFFGEGSRLTVL.

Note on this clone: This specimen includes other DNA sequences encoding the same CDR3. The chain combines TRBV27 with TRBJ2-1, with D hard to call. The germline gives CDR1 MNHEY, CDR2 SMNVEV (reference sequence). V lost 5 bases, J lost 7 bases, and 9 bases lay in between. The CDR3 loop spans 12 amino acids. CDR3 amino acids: CASSVIGNEQFF. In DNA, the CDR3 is TGTGCCAGCAGTGTCATTGGGAATGAGCAGTTCTTC.

Here the CDR3 DNA reads TGCGCCAGCAGCGGTAACGGAGCCTCCTACAATGAGCAGTTCTTC. Translated, it gives CASSGNGASYNEQFF. The chain employs TRBV5-1 and TRBJ2-1; D remains ambiguous. V lost 4 bases and J 0 bases, leaving 11 bases between the germline ends. Germline assignment: CDR1 SGHRS and CDR2 YFSETQ. This CDR3 is built from 15 residues.